This T cell receptor (beta chain) was sequenced during a study of T cells after yellow fever vaccination. This clonotype was picked up many times. There are 15 residues in the CDR3. The junction had 18 bases not matched to a gene; V was cut back by 5 bases and J by 14 bases. CDR1 SQVTM and CDR2 ANQGSEA come from the germline V gene. TCRdb passed the 5' RACE reads through MiXCR, listing each CDR3 protein once. In the table there are 110,000 to 150,000 distinct CDR3 sequences, just over 6.5% of which are singletons. This chain connects TRBV29-1 to TRBJ2-1; 10 bases map to TRBD2. The TCR sequence derives from a man under 40 who received the YFV17D yellow fever vaccine. Specimen: CD4+ T cells sorted from PBMCs, collected 10 days after the yellow fever booster vaccination. The CDR3 spells CSVRRTSGRSPSEFF. In nucleotides, the CDR3 is TGCAGCGTTCGTAGGACTAGCGGCAGATCTCCTTCGGAGTTCTTC.